A selection of T cell receptor beta chains follows, all from one sample in a study of shared clonotypes between healthy human individuals. Using immunoSEQ multiplex PCR, the repertoire was profiled, and TCRdb retains in-frame clones only, with some absent. Of under 2,500,000 clones in the sample, approximately 96% were seen once. Sequenced material: naive CD4+ T cells sorted from blood. These receptors were obtained from a man younger than 30 in good health. Each CDR3 is given with its conserved first and last residue. The D gene is left open where the match is weak. Some rows have no size entry. The others give once, few or many, or a class for an expanded clone.

size	V	J	D	CDR3	DNA
-	TRBV5-4	TRBJ1-4	-	CASSLSPGMKEKLFF	TGTGCCAGCAGCTTGTCTCCAGGGATGAAGGAAAAACTGTTTTTT
-	TRBV11-2	TRBJ1-1	-	CASSLGYKNTEAFF	TGTGCCAGCAGCTTAGGTTACAAGAACACTGAAGCTTTCTTT
-	TRBV19	TRBJ2-3	-	CASSPGTLNTDTQYF	TGTGCCAGTAGTCCAGGGACACTTAACACAGATACGCAGTATTTT
-	TRBV2	TRBJ2-7	TRBD2	CASGGGPLNSYEQYF	TGTGCCAGCGGGGGGGGACCCCTAAACTCCTACGAGCAGTACTTC
-	TRBV27	TRBJ1-2	-	CASSFLQGSYGYTF	TGTGCCAGCAGTTTCCTGCAGGGCAGCTATGGCTACACCTTC
-	TRBV7-9	TRBJ1-4	TRBD1	CASSLGQGIYEKLFF	TGTGCCAGCAGCTTGGGACAGGGGATTTATGAAAAACTGTTTTTT
-	TRBV11-3	TRBJ1-4	-	CASSLTGSEKLFF	TGTGCCAGCAGCTTAACGGGATCTGAAAAACTGTTTTTT
-	TRBV6-1	TRBJ2-7	-	CASSEASTETYEQYF	TGTGCCAGCAGTGAAGCGAGTACCGAGACCTACGAGCAGTACTTC
once	TRBV2	TRBJ2-2	-	CASSELPDTGELFF	TGTGCCAGCAGTGAACTCCCGGACACCGGGGAGCTGTTTTTT
-	TRBV2	TRBJ2-7	-	CASSEQGTPYEQYF	TGTGCCAGCAGTGAGCAGGGTACCCCCTACGAGCAGTACTTC
-	TRBV7-2	TRBJ1-2	-	CASSLSRESYGYTF	TGTGCCAGCAGCCTTTCCAGGGAGAGCTATGGCTACACCTTC
-	TRBV15	TRBJ1-2	-	CATSRGTGGVGGYGYTF	TGTGCCACCAGCAGAGGAACCGGGGGAGTAGGAGGCTATGGCTACACCTTC
-	TRBV7-2	TRBJ1-5	TRBD1	CASGRPGGSNQPQHF	TGTGCCAGCGGAAGGCCAGGGGGTTCCAATCAGCCCCAGCATTTT
-	TRBV6-1	TRBJ2-7	TRBD1	CASSPGTVTYEQYF	TGTGCCAGCAGTCCCGGGACAGTAACCTACGAGCAGTACTTC
-	TRBV7-2	TRBJ2-3	-	CASSLAPMGVTDTQYF	TGTGCCAGCAGCTTAGCGCCCATGGGGGTCACAGATACGCAGTATTTT
-	TRBV18	TRBJ1-2	-	CASSLPNYGYTF	TGTGCCAGCTCACTTCCTAATTATGGCTACACCTTC
-	TRBV5-4	TRBJ2-1	-	CASTWGGGLSSYNEQFF	TGTGCCAGCACCTGGGGGGGCGGGCTGAGCTCCTACAATGAGCAGTTCTTC
-	TRBV6-1	TRBJ2-7	TRBD1	CASRPRTGVWEQYF	TGTGCCAGCAGACCGAGGACAGGAGTTTGGGAGCAGTACTTC
-	TRBV10-3	TRBJ2-3	-	CAISEGGSLSDTQYF	TGTGCCATCAGTGAAGGAGGTTCCCTCTCAGATACGCAGTATTTT
once	TRBV5-1	TRBJ2-7	-	CASRGTVFYEQYF	TGCGCCAGCCGGGGGACAGTCTTCTACGAGCAGTACTTC
once	TRBV28	TRBJ2-1	TRBD2	CASLRPFGAGGNEQFF	TGTGCCAGCCTCAGGCCTTTTGGGGCGGGAGGAAATGAGCAGTTCTTC
-	TRBV15	TRBJ1-6	TRBD1	CATSRAMDRDRKRYNSPLHF	TGTGCCACCAGCAGAGCTATGGACAGGGACCGTAAGCGGTATAATTCACCCCTCCACTTT
-	TRBV7-2	TRBJ1-4	-	CASSWGPSEKLFF	TGTGCCAGCAGCTGGGGCCCTAGTGAAAAACTGTTTTTT
-	TRBV30	TRBJ2-2	-	CAWSPGPTGELFF	TGTGCCTGGAGTCCAGGGCCTACCGGGGAGCTGTTTTTT
-	TRBV10-3	TRBJ1-2	-	CAISEGPGREGSDGYTF	TGTGCCATCAGTGAGGGTCCTGGCAGGGAAGGATCGGATGGCTACACCTTC
-	TRBV27	TRBJ2-7	-	CASSLGRWDEQYF	TGTGCCAGCAGTTTAGGGAGGTGGGACGAGCAGTACTTC
-	TRBV27	TRBJ2-1	TRBD2	CASSFRQSLAGLTHEQFF	TGTGCCAGCAGTTTCCGGCAGTCGCTAGCGGGCCTGACCCATGAGCAGTTCTTC
-	TRBV9	TRBJ2-4	TRBD2	CASSVGTSGQNIQYF	TGTGCCAGCAGCGTAGGGACTAGCGGGCAAAACATTCAGTACTTC
-	TRBV4-1	TRBJ1-1	-	CASSQYSQGNTEAFF	TGCGCCAGCAGCCAATATTCACAGGGAAACACTGAAGCTTTCTTT
-	TRBV5-1	TRBJ1-1	-	CASSYGGLTEAFF	TGCGCCAGCAGCTATGGTGGGTTGACTGAAGCTTTCTTT
-	TRBV5-1	TRBJ1-1	-	CASSLTGEVLEAFF	TGCGCCAGCAGCTTAACAGGTGAAGTATTAGAAGCTTTCTTT
-	TRBV6-6	TRBJ2-7	-	CASSSRPRSSYEQYF	TGTGCCAGCAGTTCAAGGCCCCGGAGCTCCTACGAGCAGTACTTC
once	TRBV5-8	TRBJ2-2	-	CASTPWAPNTGELFF	TGTGCCAGCACCCCGTGGGCACCGAACACCGGGGAGCTGTTTTTT
-	TRBV27	TRBJ2-7	TRBD2	CASSLAGGVAYEQYF	TGTGCCAGCAGTCTCGCGGGGGGAGTTGCCTACGAGCAGTACTTC
-	TRBV6-1	TRBJ1-5	-	CASNSGGTSNQPQHF	TGTGCCAGCAACTCTGGGGGAACTAGCAATCAGCCCCAGCATTTT
few	TRBV11-2	TRBJ1-1	-	CASSTTSGGTEAFF	TGTGCCAGCAGCACCACATCGGGGGGCACTGAAGCTTTCTTT
-	TRBV6-1	TRBJ1-2	-	CASSEEGRGGYTF	TGTGCCAGCAGTGAGGAAGGGCGTGGTGGCTACACCTTC
-	TRBV5-1	TRBJ2-5	-	CASSLRAGKAETQYF	TGCGCCAGCAGCTTGCGGGCAGGGAAGGCAGAGACCCAGTACTTC
once	TRBV11-2	TRBJ2-7	-	CASSYSVGEQYF	TGTGCCAGCAGCTATAGCGTGGGCGAGCAGTACTTC
-	TRBV5-1	TRBJ1-2	TRBD1	CASSIRQGDYGYTF	TGCGCCAGCAGCATCAGACAGGGAGACTATGGCTACACCTTC
once	TRBV19	TRBJ2-7	-	CASSGGWAYEQYF	TGTGCCAGTAGTGGGGGTTGGGCCTACGAGCAGTACTTC
once	TRBV4-1	TRBJ2-5	TRBD1	CASSYPARGRRVQETQYF	TGCGCCAGCAGCTATCCCGCGAGGGGGCGACGTGTCCAAGAGACCCAGTACTTC
-	TRBV15	TRBJ2-7	-	CATSRGYGDYEQYF	TGTGCCACCAGCAGAGGTTATGGGGACTACGAGCAGTACTTC
-	TRBV9	TRBJ1-5	-	CASSVYMSWWGNQPQHF	TGTGCCAGCAGCGTCTACATGAGCTGGTGGGGAAATCAGCCCCAGCATTTT
few	TRBV10-3	TRBJ1-2	TRBD1	CAIAGTVDGYTF	TGTGCCATAGCCGGGACAGTAGATGGCTACACCTTC
-	TRBV5-4	TRBJ2-5	-	CASSFGGYQETQYF	TGTGCCAGCAGCTTTGGGGGGTACCAAGAGACCCAGTACTTC
-	TRBV6-5	TRBJ1-4	-	CASSPPGEGGKLFF	TGTGCCAGCAGTCCCCCAGGGGAAGGGGGAAAACTGTTTTTT
-	TRBV6-9	TRBJ2-7	-	CASSVPLGEQYF	TGTGCCAGCAGTGTGCCGTTGGGCGAGCAGTACTTC
-	TRBV19	TRBJ1-2	-	CASSSLGDNYGYTF	TGTGCCAGTAGTAGCTTAGGAGATAACTATGGCTACACCTTC
-	TRBV25-1	TRBJ2-1	TRBD2	CASSVTGLAGGHEQFF	TGTGCCAGCAGTGTAACGGGACTAGCGGGAGGCCATGAGCAGTTCTTC
-	TRBV19	TRBJ2-2	-	CASSPNFPAGELFF	TGTGCCAGTAGTCCGAATTTTCCAGCCGGGGAGCTGTTTTTT
-	TRBV9	TRBJ2-7	TRBD2	CASSVGSIPGGFYEQYF	TGTGCCAGCAGCGTAGGCAGCATCCCGGGAGGCTTTTACGAGCAGTACTTC
-	TRBV5-1	TRBJ2-2	-	CASSLNPQGAPGELFF	TGCGCCAGCAGCCTTAATCCACAGGGAGCTCCCGGGGAGCTGTTTTTT
-	TRBV7-9	TRBJ2-3	-	CASSLRLTGPTDTQYF	TGTGCCAGCAGCCTCCGCCTGACTGGCCCGACAGATACGCAGTATTTT
-	TRBV6-5	TRBJ2-5	TRBD2	CASSYSGGTSEETQYF	TGTGCCAGCAGTTACTCCGGCGGGACTAGCGAAGAGACCCAGTACTTC
-	TRBV30	TRBJ2-1	TRBD2	CAWSPLGTSSYNEQFF	TGTGCCTGGAGCCCACTTGGGACTAGCTCCTACAATGAGCAGTTCTTC
-	TRBV2	TRBJ1-1	-	CASSETTVPEAFF	TGTGCCAGCAGTGAAACCACCGTACCTGAAGCTTTCTTT
-	TRBV4-1	TRBJ2-6	TRBD1	CASSPDRGSAGANVLTF	TGCGCCAGCAGCCCGGACAGGGGGTCTGCTGGGGCCAACGTCCTGACTTTC